A single sample is the source of the 18 T cell receptor beta chains below, sequenced in a study of cytomegalovirus exposure and HLA in healthy donors. Clones were read by immunoSEQ multiplex PCR, and TCRdb kept only the in-frame ones, dropping some. The sample gives 35,000 to 50,000 clones, approximately 94% of which show up once; less than 2.5% is in the top ten. Sample: PBMCs. The receptors derive from a woman between 18 and 29 years old in good health and CMV-seronegative.

The chain couples TRBV7-3 to TRBJ2-1; TRBD2 matches 9 bases. V dropped 4 bases and J dropped 4; count of bases not matched to a gene: 5. Germline assignment: CDR1 SGHTA and CDR2 FQGTGA. The CDR3 loop spans 15 amino acids. CDR3 amino acids: CASSSVAGDYNEQFF. The CDR3, as DNA: TGTGCCAGCAGCTCGGTAGCGGGAGATTACAATGAGCAGTTCTTC.

The chain employs TRBV28 and TRBJ1-4, with D possibly being TRBD1 (5 bases). Germline V gives CDR1 MDHEN, CDR2 SYDVKM. Trimming took 6 bases from V and 5 from J, leaving 13 bases between them. This CDR3 comprises 14 residues. The CDR3 loop is CASRRDLKNEKLFF. CDR3 coding DNA: TGTGCCAGCAGAAGGGACTTGAAAAATGAAAAACTGTTTTTT.

This clone has more than one count but fewer than ten. The V call is TRBV27, the J call TRBJ1-1; D is perhaps TRBD1 (6 bases). This CDR3 comprises 13 residues. CDR1 and CDR2 (germline): MNHEY, SMNVEV (reference sequence). The ends were cut back, 0 bases at V and 11 bases at J, with 13 bases in the middle. CDR3 in DNA: TGTGCCAGCAGTTTATCGGAATCCACAGGGGCTTTCTTT. This translates into CASSLSESTGAFF.

For the CDR3, the DNA is TGTGCCAGCAGCTTATCGTGGCTAGCGGGGGCTTTAAACAATGAGCAGTTCTTC. It codes for CASSLSWLAGALNNEQFF. The genes are TRBV7-9 and TRBJ2-1, with 10 bases lining up with TRBD2. CDR3 size: 18 residues. The germline CDR1 and CDR2 sequences are SEHNR and FQNEAQ (reference sequence). Unmatched junction bases numbered 12, after V lost 2 bases and J lost 5 bases.

The chain joins TRBV29-1 to TRBJ2-3; TRBD2 is a possible D gene (6 bases). From germline, CDR1 is SQVTM and CDR2 ANQGSEA. CDR3 length equals 14 residues. V was trimmed by 5 bases and J by 0 bases, leaving 12 bases between them. The CDR3 DNA follows: TGCAGCGTTCGCAGGGAGGTTAGCACAGATACGCAGTATTTT. Amino acids: CSVRREVSTDTQYF.

CDR3 coding DNA: TGTGCCAGCAGATTGAAAACAGGGGGCAATCAGCCCCAGCATTTT. This gives the protein CASRLKTGGNQPQHF. The V and J genes are TRBV27 and TRBJ1-5; TRBD1 matches at 7 bases. CDR3 size: 15 residues. From germline, CDR1 is MNHEY and CDR2 SMNVEV (reference sequence). V lost 6 bases, J lost 2 bases, and 7 bases stayed unmatched.

This chain joins TRBV7-8 and TRBJ2-7; D is possibly TRBD1 (5 bases). This CDR3 has 14 residues. The V and J ends lost 5 bases and 1 base respectively, with 12 bases between them. Germline V gene lookup returns CDR1 SGHVS and CDR2 FQNEAQ. CDR3 in amino acids: CASSPETASYEQYF. CDR3 sequence (DNA): TGTGCCAGCAGCCCGGAGACAGCTTCCTACGAGCAGTACTTC.

The rearrangement joins TRBV6-1 to TRBJ2-7, with D tentatively TRBD2 (6 bases). Germline-derived CDR1 and CDR2 are MNHNS and SASEGT. The V end was cut by 0 bases, the J end by 2 bases, with 11 bases between. This CDR3 spans 15 amino acids. The CDR3 is CASSEASGNPYEQYF. The CDR3, as DNA: TGTGCCAGCAGTGAAGCTAGCGGAAATCCCTACGAGCAGTACTTC.

The chain recombines TRBV10-3 with TRBJ2-7, with 7 bases identical to TRBD1. This CDR3 has 15 amino acids. Germline V lookup: CDR1 ENHRY, CDR2 SYGVKD. The junction had 7 bases not matched to a gene; V was cut back by 5 bases and J by 0 bases. CDR3 sequence: CAISTVRGSSYEQYF. As DNA, the CDR3 is TGTGCCATCAGTACGGTCAGGGGGTCCTCCTACGAGCAGTACTTC.

This CDR3 reads CASSVGGGSIDTQYF. CDR3 nucleotides: TGTGCCAGCAGTGTTGGAGGGGGCTCTATCGATACGCAGTATTTT. V gene TRBV6-1 combines with J gene TRBJ2-3, with D maybe TRBD1 (7 bases). From germline, CDR1 is MNHNS and CDR2 SASEGT. V lost 4 bases, J lost 6 bases, and 17 bases lay in between. The CDR3 is 15 residues long.

Written as DNA, the CDR3 is TGTGCCAGCAGTGGGCCAGGGCGGCACGAGCAGTACTTC. Translating gives CASSGPGRHEQYF. The chain combines TRBV2 with TRBJ2-7; weak D call: TRBD1 (5 bases). Germline V gene data show CDR1 as SNHLY and CDR2 as FYNNEI. The CDR3 sequence is 13 residues long. V dropped 4 bases and J dropped 5 bases, with 12 bases sitting between them.

In DNA form, the CDR3 reads TGTGCCAGTAGTATAACCGAGGAGTCCAATCAGCCCCAGCATTTT. It encodes CASSITEESNQPQHF. The rearrangement uses TRBV19 and TRBJ1-5; D remains unclear. The CDR3 extends over 15 amino acids. Germline CDR1 and CDR2: LNHDA and SQIVND (reference sequence). Trimming shortened V by 2 bases and J by 3 bases, and 11 bases separated the two germline ends. The variable domain in full, with the rest retrieved from reference TRBV19 and TRBJ1-5, is DGGITQSPKYLFRKEGQNVTLSCEQNLNHDAMYWYRQDPGQGLRLIYYSQIVNDFQKGDIAEGYSVSREKKESFPLTVTSAQKNPTAFYLCASSITEESNQPQHFGDGTRLSIL.

The sample holds a few counts of this clone. V and J are TRBV6-5 and TRBJ1-6, with TRBD1 matching over 7 bases. The CDR3 covers 14 residues. Trimming removed 5 bases from V and 3 bases from J; junction bases left unmatched: 1. The germline V gene has CDR1 MNHEY and CDR2 SVGAGI. The CDR3 region is CASSRDSYNSPLHF. The CDR3 DNA is TGTGCCAGCAGTCGGGACAGCTATAATTCACCCCTCCACTTT.

The rearrangement links TRBV25-1 to TRBJ2-1; D not certain. The CDR3 extends over 12 amino acids. Trimming left V 2 bases short and J 12 bases short, with 11 bases between. The germline gives CDR1 MGHDK, CDR2 SYGVNS. The CDR3 coding sequence is TGTGCCAGCAGTGAAAACTTCTTTGGGCAGTTCTTC. Translated: CASSENFFGQFF.

The chain couples TRBV30 to TRBJ2-7; no clear D. Germline V gene lookup returns CDR1 GTSNPN and CDR2 SVGIG (reference sequence). V lost 0 bases, J lost 3 bases, and 9 bases lay in between. This CDR3 has 13 residues. The CDR3 region has the DNA TGTGCCTGGAGTGTAGTTGGCAACTACGAGCAGTACTTC. Translated, it gives CAWSVVGNYEQYF.

In this sample, this clone turned up a few times. The chain links TRBV4-2 to TRBJ2-7; TRBD2 matches at 9 bases. The CDR3 covers 16 residues. CDR1 and CDR2 (germline): LGHNA, YNFKEQ. V was pared by 1 base and J by 4 bases, with 8 bases of the junction left unmatched. In DNA form, the CDR3 reads TGTGCCAGCAGCCAAGGTACCGCTAGCGGGACGTACGAGCAGTACTTC. It translates to CASSQGTASGTYEQYF.

As DNA, the CDR3 is TGTGCCAGCAGATTGACCGGGACAGGGAGCTATGGCTACACCTTC. The encoded protein is CASRLTGTGSYGYTF. The V and J genes are TRBV28 and TRBJ1-2; 9 nucleotides agree with TRBD1. This CDR3 spans 15 amino acids. Germline assignment: CDR1 MDHEN and CDR2 SYDVKM. With V trimmed by 6 bases and J by 4 bases, 9 bases remained unmatched.

J is TRBJ2-5 and V is TRBV11-2, with TRBD2 matching over 9 bases. Germline CDR1 is SGHAT and CDR2 is FQNNGV. With V trimmed by 4 bases and J by 2 bases, 14 bases remained unmatched. The CDR3 sequence is 18 residues long. The CDR3 bases are TGTGCCAGCAGCTCCGGAAAAGGGACTAGCAGGGCGCAAGAGACCCAGTACTTC. Translation gives CASSSGKGTSRAQETQYF.